The entry that follows covers one T cell receptor beta chain sequence. Antigen unknown. The V and J ends lost 5 bases and 5 bases, in that order; junction bases with no gene match: 6. Germline values: CDR1 DFQATT, CDR2 SNEGSKA (reference sequence). This CDR3 spans 13 amino acids. This specimen comes from a study of glioma-infiltrating T cells. The study's findings and limits: CDR3 overlap between tissue and blood was very small. Tissue-blood divergence was below expectation in non-neoplastic patients, above in gliomas.

TCR alpha and beta CDR3 regions were amplified from RNA using iRepertoire nested multiplex PCR. For one-step reverse transcription and amplification, 100-400 ng of tissue mRNA or PBMC total RNA was used. TCRdb recomputed calls from the multiplex PCR reads with MiXCR, one row per CDR3 protein. There are tens of thousands of distinct CDR3 sequences in the sample; about 23% occur only once, and approximately 7% lies in the top ten. V gene TRBV20-1 combines with J gene TRBJ2-3; TRBD2 aligns across 8 bases. The origin of this receptor is a human donor with low-grade glioma or glioblastoma, undergoing nonglioma brain surgery, or in good health (not recorded which). Material: glioma tissue, nonneoplastic brain tissue, or PBMCs (not recorded which). Here the CDR3 reads CSAASGRGDTQYF. CDR3 nucleotide sequence: TGCAGTGCTGCGAGCGGGAGAGGAGATACGCAGTATTTT.